The clone carrying this T cell receptor (beta chain) was recorded only once. Its antigen remains unknown. This entry belongs to a study of shared clonotypes between healthy human individuals. Sequencing used immunoSEQ multiplex PCR; TCRdb keeps in-frame clones, though not all of them. The data contain 2 million to 2.5 million clones, under 97% of them singletons. V was pared by 0 bases and J by 7 bases, with 9 bases of the junction left unmatched. Germline V CDR1 and CDR2: SGHRS, YFSETQ. This CDR3 is built from 16 residues. Broader study findings: Generation probability values for non-shared clonotypes were lower than those for clonotypes shared by all four donors.

The TCR was taken from a man in his late teens or twenties in good health. Specimen: naive CD4+ T cells sorted from blood. Subset given: CD45RA+ positively selected. V gene TRBV5-1 combines with J gene TRBJ1-1, with TRBD1 matching over 10 bases. CDR3 nucleotides: TGCGCCAGCAGCTTGGCGACAGGGGGCACGAAGGATGAAGCTTTCTTT. This gives the protein CASSLATGGTKDEAFF.